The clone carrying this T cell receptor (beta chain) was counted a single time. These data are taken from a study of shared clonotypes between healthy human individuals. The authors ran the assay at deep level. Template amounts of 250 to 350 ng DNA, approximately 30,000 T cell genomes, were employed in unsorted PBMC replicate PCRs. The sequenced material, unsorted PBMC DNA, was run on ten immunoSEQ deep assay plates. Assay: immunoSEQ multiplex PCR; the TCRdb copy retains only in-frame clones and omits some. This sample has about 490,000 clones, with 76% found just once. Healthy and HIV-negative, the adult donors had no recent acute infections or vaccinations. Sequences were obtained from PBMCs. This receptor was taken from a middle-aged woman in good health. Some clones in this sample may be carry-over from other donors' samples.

This CDR3 is CASSFRVTSGRVGNTQYF. The DNA for the CDR3 is TGTGCCAGCAGTTTTCGTGTGACTAGCGGGAGGGTAGGGAATACGCAGTATTTT. This rearrangement joins TRBV28 to TRBJ2-3; TRBD2 aligns across 14 bases. Germline assignment: CDR1 MDHEN and CDR2 SYDVKM. With 3 bases clipped from V and 7 bases from J, the junction kept 12 bases outside the gene matches. The CDR3 runs to 18 residues.